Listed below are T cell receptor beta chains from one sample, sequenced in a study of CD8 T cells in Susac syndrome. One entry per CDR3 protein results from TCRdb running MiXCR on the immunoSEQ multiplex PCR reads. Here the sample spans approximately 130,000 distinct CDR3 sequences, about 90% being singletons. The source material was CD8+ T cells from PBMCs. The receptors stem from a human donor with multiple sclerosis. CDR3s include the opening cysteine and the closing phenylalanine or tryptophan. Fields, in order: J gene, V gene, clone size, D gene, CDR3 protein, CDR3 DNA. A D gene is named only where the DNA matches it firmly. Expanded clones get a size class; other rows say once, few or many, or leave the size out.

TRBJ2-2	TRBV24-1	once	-	CASERNTGELFF	TGTGCCAGCGAAAGGAACACCGGGGAGCTGTTTTTT
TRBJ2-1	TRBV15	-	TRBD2	CATSRDRSAGGYNEQFF	TGTGCCACCAGCAGAGATCGTAGTGCGGGAGGCTACAATGAGCAGTTCTTC
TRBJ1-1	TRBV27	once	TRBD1	CASGPGQGRFAEAFF	TGTGCCAGCGGCCCGGGACAGGGACGATTCGCTGAAGCTTTCTTT
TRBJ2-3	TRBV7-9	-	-	CASSHGLEGTDTQYF	TGTGCCAGCAGCCACGGACTGGAGGGCACAGATACGCAGTATTTT
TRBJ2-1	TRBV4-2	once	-	CASSQEGLQHNEQFF	TGTGCCAGCAGCCAAGAGGGTCTCCAGCACAATGAGCAGTTCTTC
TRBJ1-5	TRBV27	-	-	CASSPSGRNQPQHF	TGTGCCAGCAGTCCGTCCGGGCGAAATCAGCCCCAGCATTTT
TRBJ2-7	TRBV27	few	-	CASSFSGSYEQYF	TGCGCCAGCAGCTTTAGCGGTTCCTACGAGCAGTACTTC
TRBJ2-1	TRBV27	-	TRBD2	CASSPLAGLRNEQFF	TGTGCCAGCAGTCCATTAGCGGGACTCAGAAATGAGCAGTTCTTC
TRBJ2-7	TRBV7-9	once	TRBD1	CASTPGQGAEEQYF	TGTGCCAGCACCCCGGGACAGGGGGCTGAAGAGCAGTACTTC
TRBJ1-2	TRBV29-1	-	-	CSHIDPPNGYTF	TGCAGCCATATTGATCCCCCTAATGGCTACACCTTC
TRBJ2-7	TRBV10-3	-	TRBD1	CAISEGQVSSYEQYF	TGTGCCATCAGTGAGGGACAGGTTTCCTCCTACGAGCAGTACTTC
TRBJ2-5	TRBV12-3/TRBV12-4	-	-	CASSLPDGETQYF	TGTGCCAGCAGTTTACCAGACGGAGAGACCCAGTACTTC
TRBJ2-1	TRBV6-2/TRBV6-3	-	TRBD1	CASSYPGQEFF	TGTGCCAGCAGTTATCCGGGACAGGAGTTCTTC
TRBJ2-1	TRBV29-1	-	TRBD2	CSVDSGLYNEQFF	TGCAGCGTGGATAGCGGGCTTTACAATGAGCAGTTCTTC
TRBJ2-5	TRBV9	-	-	CASSKPGPPTETQYF	TGTGCCAGCAGCAAACCGGGCCCGCCCACCGAGACCCAGTACTTC
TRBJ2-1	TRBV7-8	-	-	CASKWDDNEQFF	TGTGCCAGCAAGTGGGACGACAATGAGCAGTTCTTC
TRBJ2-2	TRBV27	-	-	CASSLFPEVDGELFF	TGTGCCAGCAGTTTATTCCCTGAGGTGGACGGGGAGCTGTTTTTT
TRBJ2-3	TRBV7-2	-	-	CASDVQPDSSTDTQYF	TGTGCCAGCGACGTACAGCCAGATTCTAGCACAGATACGCAGTATTTT
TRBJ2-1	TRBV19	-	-	CASSISTGRNEQFF	TGTGCCAGTAGTATATCGACAGGGAGGAATGAGCAGTTCTTC
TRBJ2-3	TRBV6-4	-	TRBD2	CASSEVAGDSDTQYF	TGTGCCAGCAGTGAGGTAGCGGGAGATTCAGATACGCAGTATTTT
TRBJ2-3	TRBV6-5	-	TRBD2	CASSPAASGVTQYF	TGTGCCAGCAGTCCGGCCGCTAGCGGGGTGACGCAGTATTTT
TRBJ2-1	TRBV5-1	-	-	CASSFSGTGYNEQFF	TGCGCCAGCAGCTTTAGCGGGACAGGCTACAATGAGCAGTTCTTC
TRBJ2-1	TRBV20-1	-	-	CSAREDTQLYNEQFF	TGCAGTGCTAGGGAGGACACACAACTATACAATGAGCAGTTCTTC
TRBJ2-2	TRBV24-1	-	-	CATSDGGGELFF	TGTGCCACCAGTGATGGGGGCGGGGAGCTGTTTTTT
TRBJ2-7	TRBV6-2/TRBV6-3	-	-	CASRGATLYEQYF	TGTGCCAGCAGAGGGGCCACCCTTTACGAGCAGTACTTC
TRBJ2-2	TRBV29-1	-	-	CSVEDIKSPGELFF	TGCAGCGTTGAAGATATAAAGTCCCCCGGGGAGCTGTTTTTT
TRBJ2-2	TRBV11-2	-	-	CASSLGIFAGELFF	TGTGCCAGCAGCTTAGGGATATTTGCCGGGGAGCTGTTTTTT
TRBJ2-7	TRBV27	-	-	CASQAGSVYEQYF	TGTGCCAGCCAAGCAGGAAGCGTATACGAGCAGTACTTC
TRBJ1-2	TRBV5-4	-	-	CASSWEAPDYTF	TGTGCCAGCAGCTGGGAAGCCCCGGACTACACCTTC
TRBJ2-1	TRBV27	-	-	CASSERGPSYNEQFF	TGTGCCAGCAGTGAAAGAGGGCCTTCCTACAATGAGCAGTTCTTC
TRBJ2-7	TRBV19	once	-	CASSKRQVNEQYF	TGTGCCAGTAGTAAAAGACAGGTCAACGAGCAGTACTTC
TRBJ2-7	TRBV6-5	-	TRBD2	CASSYYASGSSYEQYF	TGTGCCAGCAGTTACTATGCTAGCGGGAGCTCCTACGAGCAGTACTTC
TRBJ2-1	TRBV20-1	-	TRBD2	CSARDPPSGIYNEQFF	TGCAGTGCTAGAGATCCGCCTAGCGGGATCTACAATGAGCAGTTCTTC
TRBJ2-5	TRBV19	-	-	CASSGEVTVFQETQYF	TGTGCCAGTAGCGGGGAGGTGACGGTTTTCCAAGAGACCCAGTACTTC
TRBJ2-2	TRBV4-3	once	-	CASSFAERPRTDTGELFF	TGCGCCAGCAGCTTTGCGGAGAGACCCCGAACGGACACCGGGGAGCTGTTTTTT
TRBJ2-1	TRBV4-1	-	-	CASSQTTAGPSYNEQFF	TGCGCCAGCAGCCAGACGACTGCGGGGCCTTCCTACAATGAGCAGTTCTTC
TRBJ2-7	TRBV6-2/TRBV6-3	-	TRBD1	CASSPGQGVFYEQYF	TGTGCCAGCAGTCCTGGACAGGGGGTATTCTACGAGCAGTACTTC
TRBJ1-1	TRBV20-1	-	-	CSASQGLNEAFF	TGCAGTGCTAGTCAGGGTCTTAATGAAGCTTTCTTT
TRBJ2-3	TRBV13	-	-	CASSLRDGGTDTQYF	TGTGCCAGCAGCTTACGCGACGGGGGCACAGATACGCAGTATTTT
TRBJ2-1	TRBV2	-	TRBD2	CARGLAINEQFF	TGTGCCAGGGGACTAGCGATAAATGAGCAGTTCTTC
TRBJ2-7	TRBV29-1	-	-	CSVEGNRVGEQYF	TGCAGCGTTGAAGGGAACAGGGTAGGGGAGCAGTACTTC
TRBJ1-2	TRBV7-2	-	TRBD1	CASSTFRTGNEGYTF	TGTGCCAGCAGCACCTTCCGGACAGGGAACGAAGGCTACACCTTC
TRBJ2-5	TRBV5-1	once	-	CASRVYSETQYF	TGCGCCAGCAGAGTTTATAGCGAGACCCAGTACTTC
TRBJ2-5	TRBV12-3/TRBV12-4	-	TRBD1	CASSSLGQGKETQYF	TGTGCCAGCAGTTCCCTAGGACAGGGAAAAGAGACCCAGTACTTC
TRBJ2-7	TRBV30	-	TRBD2	CAWTSGPYEQYF	TGTGCCTGGACTAGCGGGCCCTACGAGCAGTACTTC
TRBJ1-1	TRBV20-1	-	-	CSARTGLDAEAFF	TGCAGTGCTAGAACAGGGCTAGACGCTGAAGCTTTCTTT
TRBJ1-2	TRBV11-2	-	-	CASSLGGGGYTF	TGTGCCAGCAGCTTAGGGGGGGGTGGCTACACCTTC
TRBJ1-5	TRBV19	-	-	CASRYRGITPQHF	TGTGCCAGTAGATATCGGGGGATCACGCCCCAGCATTTT
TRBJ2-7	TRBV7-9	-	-	CASRLGSYEQYF	TGTGCCAGCAGACTAGGGTCCTACGAGCAGTACTTC
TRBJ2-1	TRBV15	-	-	CATSVGPYNEQFF	TGTGCCACCAGCGTAGGGCCCTACAATGAGCAGTTCTTC
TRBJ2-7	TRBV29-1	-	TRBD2	CSVEDETGGLYEQYF	TGCAGCGTTGAAGATGAAACGGGAGGGCTCTACGAGCAGTACTTC
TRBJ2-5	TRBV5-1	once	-	CASSFEETQYF	TGCGCCAGCAGCTTCGAAGAGACCCAGTACTTC
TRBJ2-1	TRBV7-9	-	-	CASSPPIAGRGNEQFF	TGTGCCAGCAGCCCGCCTATTGCGGGAAGGGGCAATGAGCAGTTCTTC
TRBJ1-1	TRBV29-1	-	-	CSVREFEAFF	TGCAGCGTCCGGGAATTTGAAGCTTTCTTT